This T cell receptor (beta chain) came from a study of response to subunit inactivated influenza vaccine (dated by TCRdb to between 2017 and 2018). For the study in its entirety: Deep quantitative T cell receptor repertoire profiling was used in the study to track responses to a trivalent subunit inactivated influenza vaccine.

Results and caveats for the whole study, not just this receptor: According to the authors, only a limited number of new T cells may be recruited by each seasonal influenza vaccination.

Receptor libraries were prepared by RT-PCR. Instrument on record: Illumina HiSeq 2500. Using fastp at Q25 and MiXCR, TCRdb reprocessed the public reads and kept productive beta chains. Identical CDR3 protein sequences are pooled into one entry, listed with their most common genes and DNA. Here the sample has more than 150,000 distinct CDR3 sequences; nearly 9.5% occur a single time. The top ten constitute under 13% of the sample. The germline V gene yields SGHDT for CDR1 and YYEEEE for CDR2. V was cut back by 4 bases and J by 3 bases, leaving a gap of 17 bases between them. From the cysteine through the phenylalanine, the CDR3 covers 15 amino acids. Solely the CDR3 DNA is kept, with 45 bases framed from the first base. In the case of this clonotype: Its antigen remains unidentified. Per-base qualities were not stored, and no clone one base away is much larger.

The specimen comprised non-naive T cells sorted from PBMCs, sampled on the day of vaccination. This sample's cell subset or site label indicates: memory T cell fraction. The TCR originated in a man aged 45 to 65 who received an inactivated influenza vaccine. Donor details come from another sample of the same person, matched by shared clones. The V and J segments used are TRBV5-6 and TRBJ2-7; TRBD1 is a possible D gene, resting on 5 matching bases. Here the CDR3 is given as CASSRRGGIHYEQYF. In nucleotides, the sequence is TGTGCCAGCAGCCGAAGGGGCGGAATCCACTACGAGCAGTACTTC.